The rows below give T cell receptor beta chains drawn from one sample of a study of cytomegalovirus exposure and HLA in healthy donors. Libraries were prepared by immunoSEQ multiplex PCR; TCRdb keeps only in-frame clonotypes and omits some of them. The sample records 110,000 to 150,000 clones, about 80% being singletons. The sequenced material came from PBMCs. These receptors were collected from a male donor in good health and CMV-seropositive. Both conserved end residues are part of each CDR3. D genes are given only for firm matches. Clone size appears in some rows only: once, few, many, or a class for an expanded clone.

TRBV10-1	few	-	TRBJ2-1	TGCGCCAGCAGTGCTGGGTGGAGGGGAGGCTACAATGAGCAGTTCTTC	CASSAGWRGGYNEQFF
TRBV9	-	TRBD1	TRBJ1-6	TGTGCCAGCAGCGTCAGCCCCGGGACAGTGAATTCACCCCTCCACTTT	CASSVSPGTVNSPLHF
TRBV28	-	-	TRBJ2-6	TGTGCCAGCAGCCGGATCAGTGGAGGGGGCGCCGGGTCTGGGGCCAACGTCCTGACTTTC	CASSRISGGGAGSGANVLTF
TRBV5-4	few	TRBD1	TRBJ2-7	TGTGCCAGCAGCTCCACCGGGACAGGGGACAACGAGCAGTACTTC	CASSSTGTGDNEQYF
TRBV18	-	-	TRBJ2-7	TGTGCCAGCTCACCAGGCAGGGTAGTCTACGAGCAGTACTTC	CASSPGRVVYEQYF
TRBV19	-	TRBD2	TRBJ2-5	TGTGCCAGCCCAGGGGTTAGCGGGGCGGAGACCCAGTACTTC	CASPGVSGAETQYF
TRBV5-8	-	TRBD2	TRBJ2-2	TGTGCCAGCAGCTTGGGGACTAGCGGGACCGGGGAGCTGTTTTTT	CASSLGTSGTGELFF
TRBV25-1	-	TRBD1	TRBJ1-1	TGTGCCAGCAGTGATCCGACAGGGGGCTTCACTGAAGCTTTCTTT	CASSDPTGGFTEAFF
TRBV2	-	TRBD1	TRBJ1-5	TGTGCCAGCAGTGCACAGGGGCCCAATCAGCCCCAGCATTTT	CASSAQGPNQPQHF
TRBV6-5	-	TRBD1	TRBJ2-2	TGTGCCAGCAGTTACGGGCAGGGGGCCGGGGAGCTGTTTTTT	CASSYGQGAGELFF
TRBV5-1	-	TRBD2	TRBJ2-5	TGCGCCAGCAGCCCAGGGACTACACTGGGAGAGACCCAGTACTTC	CASSPGTTLGETQYF
TRBV19	-	TRBD2	TRBJ2-5	TGTGCCAGTAGTATAGGGACTAGCGGGGAACAAGAGACCCAGTACTTC	CASSIGTSGEQETQYF
TRBV7-2	once	TRBD1	TRBJ1-4	TGTGCCAGCAGCCCGAGGGGGCAGGGACCTGAAAAACTGTTTTTT	CASSPRGQGPEKLFF
TRBV19	few	TRBD1	TRBJ2-2	TGTGCCAGTAGTACGGACAGGCCAGGGGAGCTGTTTTTT	CASSTDRPGELFF
TRBV27	-	-	TRBJ2-7	TGTGCCAGCTTTGGTCTGGACAACTACGAGCAGTACTTC	CASFGLDNYEQYF
TRBV19	-	-	TRBJ2-2	TGTGCCAGTAGTATAGGGCAGGGTGAGCTGTTTTTT	CASSIGQGELFF
TRBV11-2	-	TRBD2	TRBJ2-7	TGTGCCAGCAGCTTAGAGATGGTTACAGCGGGGGACTACGAGCAGTACTTC	CASSLEMVTAGDYEQYF
TRBV6-5	few	-	TRBJ2-7	TGTGCCAGCAGTTTGGCGGGGCCTTCCTACGAGCAGTACTTC	CASSLAGPSYEQYF
TRBV9	-	TRBD2	TRBJ2-3	TGTGCCAGCAGCGCCGGGGGGGGTTACACAGATACGCAGTATTTT	CASSAGGGYTDTQYF
TRBV6-5	-	-	TRBJ1-2	TGTGCCAGCAGTCGGACCAGGGGTTGGTATGGCTACACCTTC	CASSRTRGWYGYTF
TRBV5-6	-	-	TRBJ2-7	TGTGCCAGCAGCTTGGGGGACACCTACGAGCAGTACTTC	CASSLGDTYEQYF
TRBV7-9	-	-	TRBJ1-5	TGTGCCAGCGGCTTACCGGGGGATCAGCCCCAGCATTTT	CASGLPGDQPQHF
TRBV30	-	-	TRBJ1-1	TGTGCCTGGGGGGAGCACGAAGCTTTCTTT	CAWGEHEAFF
TRBV5-1	-	TRBD2	TRBJ2-5	TGCGCCAGCAGCTCTGGACTAGCGGGGAGCCCCAGGGAGACCCAGTACTTC	CASSSGLAGSPRETQYF
TRBV9	-	TRBD1	TRBJ2-1	TGTGCCAGCAGCGAGGGGACAGGGGGACAGTTCTTC	CASSEGTGGQFF
TRBV6-4	-	-	TRBJ2-2	TGTGCCAGCAGTGACTCGGACGAGGGAACCGGGGAGCTGTTTTTT	CASSDSDEGTGELFF
TRBV4-1	-	-	TRBJ2-3	TGCGCCAGCAGCCAATCCGTCAGGGTTACTGGCACAGATACGCAGTATTTT	CASSQSVRVTGTDTQYF
TRBV18	-	TRBD1	TRBJ2-2	TGTGCCAGCTCCCCCGGACAGGGGGCGGCCGGGGAGCTGTTTTTT	CASSPGQGAAGELFF
TRBV2	-	TRBD1	TRBJ2-7	TGTGCCAGCGCGGACAGGGTCACCTACGAGCAGTACTTC	CASADRVTYEQYF
TRBV7-3	-	TRBD1	TRBJ2-7	TGTGCCAGCAGCCCCAGACAGGGCGAGCAGTACTTC	CASSPRQGEQYF
TRBV29-1	-	TRBD1	TRBJ2-3	TGCAGCGTTGAGGGGACAGGGAGCACAGATACGCAGTATTTT	CSVEGTGSTDTQYF
TRBV27	-	-	TRBJ2-1	TGTGCCAGCAGTTTCTATAATGAGCAGTTCTTC	CASSFYNEQFF
TRBV27	-	-	TRBJ2-7	TGTGCCAGCAGTTCGCCCCTAAGTATTTCCGAGCAGTACTTC	CASSSPLSISEQYF
TRBV19	-	TRBD1	TRBJ1-1	TGTGCCAGTAGTATAGGACAGGGATCCAACACTGAAGCTTTCTTT	CASSIGQGSNTEAFF
TRBV30	-	-	TRBJ1-6	TGTGCCTGGAGTGTCGAGGGGGTGTATAATTCACCCCTCCACTTT	CAWSVEGVYNSPLHF
TRBV9	once	-	TRBJ2-6	TGTGCCAGCAGCCCTCGTCCCGGGACAACCTACTCTGGGGCCAACGTCCTGACTTTC	CASSPRPGTTYSGANVLTF
TRBV6-1	-	-	TRBJ2-7	TGTGCCAGCAGTGAAGAGGGCGGGGGCCCGGGTGGGCGGTACTTC	CASSEEGGGPGGRYF
TRBV28	-	-	TRBJ1-1	TGTGCCAGCAAGAGGGTCCATTCTGAAGCTTTCTTT	CASKRVHSEAFF
TRBV27	-	-	TRBJ1-6	TGTGCCAGCAGTTTAACACCCTCCCCGCCGCTCCACTTT	CASSLTPSPPLHF
TRBV19	once	-	TRBJ1-2	TGTGCCAGTAGTATAGATTGGGGGACTGATGCCCACTATGGCTACACCTTC	CASSIDWGTDAHYGYTF
TRBV28	-	-	TRBJ1-5	TGTGCCAGCAGCCGCATTGGAGGATGGGACAATCAGCTCCAGCATTTT	CASSRIGGWDNQLQHF
TRBV27	-	-	TRBJ2-2	TGTGCCAGCAGCACGGACAGTTACACCGGGGAGCTGTTTTTT	CASSTDSYTGELFF
TRBV6-1	-	-	TRBJ2-2	TGTGCCAGCAGTGAAGCGCTCGGGTTTACCGGGGAGCTGTTTTTT	CASSEALGFTGELFF
TRBV7-9	-	TRBD1	TRBJ2-1	TGTGCCAGCAGCTTTTTTGAACAGGGGGCATATAATGAGCAGTTCTTC	CASSFFEQGAYNEQFF
TRBV7-2	-	TRBD1	TRBJ2-7	TGTGCCAGCAGCCGAGACAGGGGTACCCTCGAGCAGTACTTC	CASSRDRGTLEQYF
TRBV13	-	-	TRBJ1-1	TGTGCCAGCAGATACTTGAACACTGAAGCTTTCTTT	CASRYLNTEAFF
TRBV9	few	-	TRBJ2-4	TGTGCCAGCAGCGTAGGAGGGAATGCCAAAAACATTCAGTACTTC	CASSVGGNAKNIQYF
TRBV27	once	TRBD2	TRBJ2-5	TGTGCCAGCAATGTAGCGGGAGGCCCCCAAGAGACCCAGTACTTC	CASNVAGGPQETQYF
TRBV5-8	-	TRBD1	TRBJ2-3	TGTGCCAGCAGCTTGGCCAGGGGGCTCGGGGATACGCAGTATTTT	CASSLARGLGDTQYF